This is a list of T cell receptor beta chains from one sample in a study of beta chain features in type 1 diabetes. The method was immunoSEQ multiplex PCR; TCRdb's version includes in-frame clones alone and lacks a portion of them. The table shows 640,000 or so clones, with around an eighth occurring only once. Sequencing was performed on naive CD4+ T cells from blood. These receptors were obtained from a man aged 18 to 30 with type 1 diabetes. CDR3s include the opening cysteine and the closing phenylalanine or tryptophan. D genes are given only for firm matches. Clone size is stated in some rows and not others, as once, few, many or a class when expanded.

abundance	d_gene	v_gene	j_gene	CDR3nt	CDR3aa
.	TRBD2	TRBV30	TRBJ2-3	TGTGCCTGGTCTCGGGGGGGCCCCACAGATACGCAGTATTTT	CAWSRGGPTDTQYF
.	TRBD1	TRBV9	TRBJ1-5	TGTGCCAGCAGCGTAGTAGGGGGCCAGCCCCAGCATTTT	CASSVVGGQPQHF
few	.	TRBV5-1	TRBJ1-1	TGCGCCAGCAGCCAAGGTGGAGAGCGGCCTGAAGCTTTCTTT	CASSQGGERPEAFF
few	.	TRBV28	TRBJ1-2	TGTGCCAGCAGTTTAAAAACCCCCCTGGAAGGCTACACCTTC	CASSLKTPLEGYTF
.	.	TRBV28	TRBJ1-4	TGTGCCAGCGTAATGTCGGCAACTAATGAAAAACTGTTTTTT	CASVMSATNEKLFF
few	.	TRBV6-5	TRBJ2-7	TGTGCCAGCAGTTACGACCGAACTTTCTATTACGAGCAGTACTTC	CASSYDRTFYYEQYF
few	.	TRBV20-1	TRBJ1-2	TGCAGTGAACCCCATGGTTATGGCTACACCTTC	CSEPHGYGYTF
few	.	TRBV7-2	TRBJ1-6	TGTGCCAGCAGCTCAGGCCCAGGGTTAGGGGCCCTCCACTTT	CASSSGPGLGALHF
.	.	TRBV28	TRBJ2-7	TGTGCCACCGAACAGGGTCCTGACTACGAGCAGTACTTC	CATEQGPDYEQYF
few	.	TRBV6-5	TRBJ1-2	TGTGCCAGCAGTTACTCGACGACAGAGTATGGCTACACCTTC	CASSYSTTEYGYTF
few	.	TRBV30	TRBJ1-5	TGTGCCTGGGATTATGGGGGGAGTCAGCCCCAGCATTTT	CAWDYGGSQPQHF
.	.	TRBV2	TRBJ1-1	TGTGCCAGCAGGGGGACGGCGAACACTGAAGCTTTCTTT	CASRGTANTEAFF
few	.	TRBV28	TRBJ2-4	TGTGCCAGCAGAGGGGCCAAAAACATTCAGTACTTC	CASRGAKNIQYF
few	.	TRBV7-9	TRBJ1-1	TGTGCCAGCAGTCCGAGCCTACTACCCTGGAGCACTGAAGCTTTCTTT	CASSPSLLPWSTEAFF
few	TRBD1	TRBV2	TRBJ2-3	TGTGCCAGCAGGGACCTTGGGACAGCAAACACAGATACGCAGTATTTT	CASRDLGTANTDTQYF
.	.	TRBV25-1	TRBJ1-5	TGTGCCAGCAGTGGACCGGGGGGCAATCAGCCCCAGCATTTT	CASSGPGGNQPQHF
few	.	TRBV7-2	TRBJ2-1	TGTGCCAGCAGCTCCACCCAGGGCTCCTACAATGAGCAGTTCTTC	CASSSTQGSYNEQFF
.	.	TRBV19	TRBJ1-2	TGTGCCAGTACAGACCTGGCGGGAAACTATGGCTACACCTTC	CASTDLAGNYGYTF
.	TRBD1	TRBV2	TRBJ2-7	TGTGCCAGCAGTAACCACAGGGGGACCTACGAGCAGTACTTC	CASSNHRGTYEQYF
few	.	TRBV5-8	TRBJ1-3	TGTGCCAGCAGCCCTCCTACAGCGGCTGGAAACACCATATATTTT	CASSPPTAAGNTIYF
few	.	TRBV7-9	TRBJ1-2	TGTGCCAGCAGCCCACAGGGATCCCCCTTCTTTAACTATGGCTACACCTTC	CASSPQGSPFFNYGYTF
few	TRBD1	TRBV5-1	TRBJ2-7	TGCGCCAGCAGCTTGGGGGACAGGGGGCCCTACGAGCAGTACTTC	CASSLGDRGPYEQYF
few	TRBD1	TRBV9	TRBJ2-7	TGTGCCAGCAGCGTCGGGACAGGGGGAAGGGAGCAGTACTTC	CASSVGTGGREQYF